The sequence of this T cell receptor (beta chain) was determined in a study of shared clonotypes between healthy human individuals. Broader study findings: The researchers took only blood, and tissue repertoires probably look different. Shared clonotypes across all four donors exceeded non-shared ones in generation probability. Estimated richness was generally greater in naive than memory subsets.

Naive CD8 isolation took CD45RO-negative cells positively selected for CCR7 and excluded terminally differentiated effector memory CD45RA+ cells. As regards this clone: Its target is not known.

Here immunoSEQ multiplex PCR was the method, and the copy in TCRdb shows in-frame clones only, minus some. This sample carries some 2,000,000 clones, approximately 94% of them seen once, and the ten largest clones take approximately 1.2%. In germline, CDR1 is MNHEY, CDR2 SMNVEV (reference sequence). The CDR3 loop spans 17 amino acids. V shed 6 bases and J shed 5 bases, with 23 bases lying between them. Sequencing input: naive CD8+ T cells sorted from blood. The chain links TRBV27 to TRBJ2-1; D unresolved. The sequence came from a man aged 18 to 29 in good health. Here the CDR3 DNA reads TGTGCCAGCAGCCCCATTTTTGGACCTTATCTGAACAATGAGCAGTTCTTC. Amino acids: CASSPIFGPYLNNEQFF.